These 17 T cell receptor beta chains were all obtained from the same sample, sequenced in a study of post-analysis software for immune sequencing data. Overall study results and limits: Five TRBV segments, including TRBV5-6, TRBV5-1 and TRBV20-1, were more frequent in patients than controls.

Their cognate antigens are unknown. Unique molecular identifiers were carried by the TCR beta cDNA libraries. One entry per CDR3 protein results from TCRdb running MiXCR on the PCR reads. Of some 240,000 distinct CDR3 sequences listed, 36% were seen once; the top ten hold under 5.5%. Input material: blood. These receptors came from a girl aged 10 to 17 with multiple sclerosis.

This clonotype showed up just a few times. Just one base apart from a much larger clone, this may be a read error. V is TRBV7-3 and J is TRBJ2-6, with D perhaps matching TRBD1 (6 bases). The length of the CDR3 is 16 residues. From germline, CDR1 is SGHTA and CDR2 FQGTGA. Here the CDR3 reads CASSSQGSSGANVRTF. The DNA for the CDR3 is TGTGCCAGCAGCTCCCAGGGGAGCTCTGGGGCCAACGTCCGGACTTTC.

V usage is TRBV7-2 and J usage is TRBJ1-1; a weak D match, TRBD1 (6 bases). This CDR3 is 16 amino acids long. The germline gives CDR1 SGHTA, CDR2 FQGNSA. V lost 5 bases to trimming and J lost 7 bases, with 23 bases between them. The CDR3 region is CASSRGTLKYVNEAFF. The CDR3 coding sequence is TGTGCCAGCAGCCGCGGGACATTAAAGTATGTGAATGAAGCTTTCTTT.

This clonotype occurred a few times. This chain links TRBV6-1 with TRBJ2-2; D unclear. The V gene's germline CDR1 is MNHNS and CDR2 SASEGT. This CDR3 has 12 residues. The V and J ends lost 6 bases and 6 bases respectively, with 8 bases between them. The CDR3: CASSLWAGELFF. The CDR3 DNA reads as TGTGCCAGCAGCCTCTGGGCCGGGGAGCTGTTTTTT.

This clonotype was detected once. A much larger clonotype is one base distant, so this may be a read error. CDR3 protein: CASSEGDRGSGCTF. For the CDR3, the DNA is TGTGCCAGCAGCGAAGGCGACAGGGGATCTGGCTGCACCTTC. This chain connects TRBV7-9 to TRBJ1-2, with 8 positions matching TRBD1. CDR1 and CDR2 (germline): SEHNR, FQNEAQ (reference sequence). The CDR3 length is 14 residues.

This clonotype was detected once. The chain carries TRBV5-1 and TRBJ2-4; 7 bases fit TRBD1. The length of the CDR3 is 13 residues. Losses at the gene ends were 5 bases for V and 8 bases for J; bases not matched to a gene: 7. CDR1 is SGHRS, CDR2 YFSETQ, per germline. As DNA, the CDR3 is TGCGCCAGCAGGGACAGGCCTGGAGACATTCAGTACTTC. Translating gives CASRDRPGDIQYF.

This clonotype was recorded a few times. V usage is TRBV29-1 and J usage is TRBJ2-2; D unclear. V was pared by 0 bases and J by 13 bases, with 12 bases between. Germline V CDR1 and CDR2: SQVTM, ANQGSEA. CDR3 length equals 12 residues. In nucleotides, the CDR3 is TGCAGCGTTGAAGATCTGGCAGGCTGGCTGTTTTTT. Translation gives CSVEDLAGWLFF.

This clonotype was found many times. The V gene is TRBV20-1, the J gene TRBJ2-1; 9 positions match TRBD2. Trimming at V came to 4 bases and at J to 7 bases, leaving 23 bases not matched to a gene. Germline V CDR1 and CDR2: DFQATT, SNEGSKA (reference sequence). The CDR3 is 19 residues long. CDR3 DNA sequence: TGCAGTGCTACCCGGGCTAGCGGGAACCGCCTAGGAGTGTTAAATGAGCAGTTCTTC. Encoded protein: CSATRASGNRLGVLNEQFF.

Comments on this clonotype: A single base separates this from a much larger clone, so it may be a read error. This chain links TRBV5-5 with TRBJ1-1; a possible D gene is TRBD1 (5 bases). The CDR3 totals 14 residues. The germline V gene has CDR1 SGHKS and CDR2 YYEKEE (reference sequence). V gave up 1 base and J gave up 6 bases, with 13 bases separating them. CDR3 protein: CASSLTRVSPEAFF. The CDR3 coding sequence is TGTGCCAGCAGCTTGACCAGGGTAAGCCCTGAAGCTTTCTTT.

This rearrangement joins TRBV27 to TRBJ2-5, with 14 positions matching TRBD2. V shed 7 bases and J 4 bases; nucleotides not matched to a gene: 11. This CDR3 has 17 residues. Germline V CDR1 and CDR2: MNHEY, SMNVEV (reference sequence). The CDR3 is CASNSLGTSGSRETQYF. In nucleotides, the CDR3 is TGTGCCAGCAATTCCCTAGGGACTAGCGGGAGTCGAGAGACCCAGTACTTC.

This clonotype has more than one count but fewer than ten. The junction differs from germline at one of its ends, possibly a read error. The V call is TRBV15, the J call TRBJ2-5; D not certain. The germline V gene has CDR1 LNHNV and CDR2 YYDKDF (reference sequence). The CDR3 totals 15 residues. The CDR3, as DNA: TGTGTCACCAGCAGAGATGGCCGGTCAAAAGAGACCCAGTACTTC. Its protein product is CVTSRDGRSKETQYF. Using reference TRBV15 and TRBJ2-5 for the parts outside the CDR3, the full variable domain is DAMVIQNPRYQVTQFGKPVTLSCSQTLNHNVMYWYQQKSSQAPKLLFHYYDKDFNNEADTPDNFQSRRPNTSFCFLDIRSPGLGDTAMYLCVTSRDGRSKETQYFGPGTRLLVL.

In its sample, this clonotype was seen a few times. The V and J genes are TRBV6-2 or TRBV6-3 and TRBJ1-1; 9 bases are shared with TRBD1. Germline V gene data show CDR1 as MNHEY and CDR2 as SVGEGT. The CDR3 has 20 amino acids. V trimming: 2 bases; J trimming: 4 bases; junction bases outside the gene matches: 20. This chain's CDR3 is CASSYAGTGLLEGAGTEAFF. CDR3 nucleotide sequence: TGTGCCAGCAGTTACGCCGGGACAGGGCTCCTCGAAGGAGCGGGCACTGAAGCTTTCTTT.

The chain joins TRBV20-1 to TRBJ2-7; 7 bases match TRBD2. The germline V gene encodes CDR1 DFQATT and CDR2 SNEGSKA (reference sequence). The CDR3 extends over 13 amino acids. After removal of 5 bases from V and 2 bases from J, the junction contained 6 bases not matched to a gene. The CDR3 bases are TGCAGTGCTTTGGGACTACCCGCCTACGAGCAGTACTTC. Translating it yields CSALGLPAYEQYF.

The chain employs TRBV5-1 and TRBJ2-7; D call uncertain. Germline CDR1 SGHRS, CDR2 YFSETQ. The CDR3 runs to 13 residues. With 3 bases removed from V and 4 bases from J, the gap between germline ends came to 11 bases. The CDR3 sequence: CASSYTWSYEQYF. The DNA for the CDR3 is TGCGCCAGCAGCTACACCTGGTCGTACGAGCAGTACTTC.

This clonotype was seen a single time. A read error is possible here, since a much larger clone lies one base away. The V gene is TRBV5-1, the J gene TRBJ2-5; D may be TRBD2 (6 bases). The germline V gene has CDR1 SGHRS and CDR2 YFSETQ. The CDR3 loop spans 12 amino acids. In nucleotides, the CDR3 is TGCGCCAGCCGCCGGGAGCAAGAGGCCCAGTACTTC. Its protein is CASRREQEAQYF.

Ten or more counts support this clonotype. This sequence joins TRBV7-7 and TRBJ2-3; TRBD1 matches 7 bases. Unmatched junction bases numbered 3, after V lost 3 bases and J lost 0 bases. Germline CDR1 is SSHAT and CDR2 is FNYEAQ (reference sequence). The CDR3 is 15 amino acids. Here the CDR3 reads CASSFKGASTDTQYF. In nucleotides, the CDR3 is TGTGCCAGCAGCTTTAAGGGGGCCAGCACAGATACGCAGTATTTT. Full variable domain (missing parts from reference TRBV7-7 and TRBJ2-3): GAGVSQSPRYKVTKRGQDVTLRCDPISSHATLYWYQQALGQGPEFLTYFNYEAQPDKSGLPSDRFSAERPEGSISTLTIQRTEQRDSAMYRCASSFKGASTDTQYFGPGTRLTVL.

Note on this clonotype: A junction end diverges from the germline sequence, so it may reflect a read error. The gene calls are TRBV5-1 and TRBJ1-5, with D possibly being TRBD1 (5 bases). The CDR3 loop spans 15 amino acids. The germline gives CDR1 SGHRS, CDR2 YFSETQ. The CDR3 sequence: CASSWGENSNRPQHF. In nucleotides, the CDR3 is TGCGCCAGCAGCTGGGGGGAGAATAGCAATCGGCCCCAGCATTTT.

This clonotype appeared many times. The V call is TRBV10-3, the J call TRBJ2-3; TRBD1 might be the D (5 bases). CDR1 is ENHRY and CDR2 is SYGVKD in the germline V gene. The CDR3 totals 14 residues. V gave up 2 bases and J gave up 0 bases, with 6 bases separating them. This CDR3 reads CAISETGSTDTQYF. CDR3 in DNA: TGTGCCATCAGTGAGACAGGTAGCACAGATACGCAGTATTTT.